A single T cell receptor beta chain is shown here with its context. Its cognate antigen is unknown. This record belongs to a study of blood T cells in healthy people across ages. From germline, CDR1 is ENHRY and CDR2 SYGVKD. Trimming took 6 bases from V and 0 from J, leaving 16 bases between them. This CDR3 has 16 amino acids. It was with a sample-barcoded 5' primer and a J-beta primer mix that a second PCR of roughly 7 to 11 cycles was run. MiXCR, run by TCRdb on the 5' RACE reads, gives a single entry per CDR3 protein. The sample holds over 1.5 million distinct CDR3 sequences, 40% to 55% seen once. Whole-study results and caveats: A roughly linear fall in TCR beta diversity per million T cells was seen with increasing age. Calculation of diversity from one million T cells yielded estimates considered to be underestimates.

This TCR was recovered from a woman in her 40s in good health. The specimen was blood. This chain links TRBV10-3 with TRBJ2-3; D is uncertain. The CDR3 protein is CAISSQAIHSTDTQYF. The CDR3 DNA reads as TGTGCCATCAGCTCCCAGGCAATTCATAGCACAGATACGCAGTATTTT.